These 15 T cell receptor beta chains were sequenced from one sample in a study of T cell responses to AZD1222 COVID-19 vaccine. Clones were sequenced by immunoSEQ multiplex PCR, and TCRdb holds only the in-frame ones, with some missing. The sample carries under 150,000 clones, roughly 90% recorded once. Source: peripheral blood, taken on day 0 of AZD1222 vaccination. Every receptor here comes from an adult in good health.

The genes are TRBV28 and TRBJ1-2, with no clear D. Germline CDR1 reads MDHEN; CDR2 reads SYDVKM. V lost 3 bases, J lost 5 bases, and 10 bases lay in between. The CDR3 is 13 amino acids. The CDR3 region is CASSFILAYGYTF. CDR3 bases: TGTGCCAGCAGTTTTATCCTGGCTTATGGCTACACCTTC.

The rearrangement links TRBV5-5 to TRBJ2-7, with 7 bases that match TRBD2. CDR3 length equals 15 residues. The V segment lost 1 base and the J segment 2 bases; nucleotides outside the gene matches: 6. Germline values: CDR1 SGHKS, CDR2 YYEKEE (reference sequence). The CDR3 nucleotides read TGTGCCAGCAGCTTGTTGGGAGGGCCCACCTACGAGCAGTACTTC. Translated: CASSLLGGPTYEQYF.

This chain joins TRBV7-9 and TRBJ2-1; 8 bases line up with TRBD1. The V segment lost 5 bases and the J segment 8 bases; nucleotides outside the gene matches: 20. The CDR3 totals 18 residues. The germline CDR1 and CDR2 sequences are SEHNR and FQNEAQ (reference sequence). CDR3 DNA: TGTGCCAGCAGCGTACATTTTTTCGGACAGGGTTTGCTGGATGAGCAGTTCTTC. Translation gives CASSVHFFGQGLLDEQFF.

The V call is TRBV10-3, the J call TRBJ2-1; TRBD2 is a possible D gene (5 bases). The ends were cut back, 1 base at V and 5 bases at J, with 12 bases in the middle. This CDR3 has 15 residues. Germline CDR1 ENHRY, CDR2 SYGVKD. The CDR3 bases are TGTGCCATCAGTGAGTTGGGAGCTGAAAACAATGAGCAGTTCTTC. Its protein product is CAISELGAENNEQFF.

This CDR3 reads CASLGEARQPQHF. In nucleotides, the CDR3 is TGTGCCAGCTTAGGGGAGGCGAGGCAGCCCCAGCATTTT. The chain couples TRBV2 to TRBJ1-5; possibly TRBD1 for D (5 bases). The germline gives CDR1 SNHLY, CDR2 FYNNEI. The germline V and J ends were trimmed by 8 bases and 7 bases, with 15 bases remaining between them. The CDR3 is 13 residues long.

In its sample, this clone was seen a few times. This chain connects TRBV3-1 (or the pseudogene TRBV3-2) to TRBJ2-2, with D perhaps matching TRBD2 (6 bases). Germline lookup yields CDR1 LGHDT and CDR2 YNNKEL (reference sequence). The CDR3 extends over 15 amino acids. The V end was cut by 6 bases, the J end by 7 bases, with 18 bases between. In DNA form, the CDR3 reads TGTGCCAGCAGGCGGGACTCACCCTGGGGCGGGGAGCTGTTTTTT. Protein sequence: CASRRDSPWGGELFF.

The chain has TRBV1 and TRBJ2-7. TRBV1 is labeled a pseudogene. This CDR3 contains 16 residues. The CDR3 DNA follows: TGCACCAGCAGCCTAGGGAATAGCTGCGGTCTCTACGAGCAGTACTTC. Amino acids: CTSSLGNSCGLYEQYF.

The chain carries TRBV11-1 and TRBJ2-7; D uncertain. Trimming shortened V by 5 bases and J by 2 bases, and 13 bases separated the two germline ends. The germline gives CDR1 SGHAT, CDR2 FQDESV (reference sequence). The CDR3 extends over 14 amino acids. The CDR3 DNA follows: TGTGCCAGCAGCCCTGACCAACGGCCCTACGAGCAGTACTTC. It translates to CASSPDQRPYEQYF.

The chain combines TRBV2 with TRBJ2-2, with D perhaps matching TRBD1 or TRBD2 (6 bases each). The germline V and J ends were trimmed by 7 bases and 0 bases, with 12 bases remaining between them. This CDR3 spans 15 amino acids. Germline V gene sequence: CDR1 SNHLY, CDR2 FYNNEI. The CDR3 DNA reads TGTGCCAGCAAGGGGGGACACACGAACACCGGGGAGCTGTTTTTT. Translation: CASKGGHTNTGELFF.

The chain's CDR3 is CASSRGAIGRNEQFF. The CDR3 bases are TGTGCCAGCAGTCGAGGGGCAATCGGGCGCAATGAGCAGTTCTTC. The V gene is TRBV6-6, the J gene TRBJ2-1; D may correspond to TRBD1 or TRBD2 (5 bases each). The CDR3 is 15 amino acids. The germline V gene has CDR1 MNHNY and CDR2 SVGAGI (reference sequence). Trimming stripped 5 bases from V and 6 bases from J, with 17 bases between.

V and J are TRBV9 and TRBJ2-3; D not certain. CDR3 size: 15 residues. V lost 0 bases and J lost 4, with 12 bases in between. Germline-derived CDR1 and CDR2 are SGDLS and YYNGEE. This CDR3 reads CASSVGWRSPDTQYF. CDR3 in DNA: TGTGCCAGCAGCGTAGGCTGGCGTAGCCCAGATACGCAGTATTTT.

There are a few counts of this clone. The CDR3 DNA sequence: TGTGCCAGCAGCCCCGGACTAGTGGGGACCGGGGAGCTGTTTTTT. Translating gives CASSPGLVGTGELFF. The rearrangement uses TRBV6-5 and TRBJ2-2, with 7 nucleotides matching TRBD2. There are 15 residues in the CDR3. Germline V CDR1 and CDR2: MNHEY, SVGAGI. The J segment lost 5 bases and the V segment lost 6 bases, leaving 9 bases of the junction unmatched.

The chain recombines TRBV28 with TRBJ1-1; possible D gene TRBD1, 5 bases. V was cut by 8 bases and J by 0 bases, with 13 bases left in between. Germline CDR1 is MDHEN and CDR2 is SYDVKM. This CDR3 comprises 14 residues. The CDR3 coding sequence is TGTGCCAGCGCTGGGGGGACTTTGAACACTGAAGCTTTCTTT. Residues: CASAGGTLNTEAFF. The full variable domain, rest sourced from reference TRBV28 and TRBJ1-1, is DVKVTQSSRYLVKRTGEKVFLECVQDMDHENMFWYRQDPGLGLRLIYFSYDVKMKEKGDIPEGYSVSREKKERFSLILESASTNQTSMYLCASAGGTLNTEAFFGQGTRLTVV.

The V gene is TRBV6-5, the J gene TRBJ2-5; TRBD2 matches 7 bases. Losses at the gene ends were 8 bases for V and 5 bases for J; bases not matched to a gene: 14. Germline values: CDR1 MNHEY, CDR2 SVGAGI. The CDR3 loop spans 15 amino acids. The CDR3 protein is CASRVVGGTGETQYF. The DNA of the CDR3 is TGTGCCAGCCGAGTCGTCGGGGGGACGGGGGAGACCCAGTACTTC.

The chain recombines TRBV7-9 with TRBJ2-1; the match to TRBD2 covers 12 bases. The ends lost 5 bases at V and 10 bases at J; junction bases unmatched: 9. CDR3 length equals 15 residues. Germline CDR1 SEHNR, CDR2 FQNEAQ (reference sequence). The CDR3 reads CASSIGLAGMREQFF. The CDR3 DNA reads as TGTGCCAGCAGCATTGGACTAGCGGGAATGAGAGAGCAGTTCTTC. The entire variable domain, with the rest obtained from reference TRBV7-9 and TRBJ2-1, is as follows: DTGVSQNPRHKITKRGQNVTFRCDPISEHNRLYWYRQTLGQGPEFLTYFQNEAQLEKSRLLSDRFSAERPKGSFSTLEIQRTEQGDSAMYLCASSIGLAGMREQFFGPGTRLTVL.